This T cell receptor (beta chain) was sequenced during a study of response to subunit inactivated influenza vaccine. TCRdb independently ran MiXCR on the RT-PCR reads; one entry per CDR3 protein. The profile covers more than 450,000 distinct CDR3 sequences, with about 11% appearing a single time and about 10% taken by the ten largest. The germline V gene has CDR1 MNHEY and CDR2 SVGEGT. Trimming took off 6 bases at V and 0 bases at J, with 23 bases between the two ends. The CDR3 has 19 residues. This sample was shared with a second study, whose subject was T cells expressing NK-cell markers. As reported in that work: Production of TCR beta cDNA relied on 5'RACE template switching with UMIs. Obtained from sorted CD3+CD56+NKG2C+, CD3+CD56+NKG2C- and CD3+CD56-NKG2C+ T cells were the TCR beta repertoires.

This TCR came from a man aged 45-60 years who received an inactivated influenza vaccine. Material: PBMCs from blood, obtained on the day of vaccination. The chain employs TRBV6-2 or TRBV6-3 and TRBJ1-4; D gene ambiguous. In nucleotides, the CDR3 is TGTGCCAGCAGAAGAAACAGACTTGCAGGAAACCCAACTAATGAAAAACTGTTTTTT. As protein: CASRRNRLAGNPTNEKLFF.